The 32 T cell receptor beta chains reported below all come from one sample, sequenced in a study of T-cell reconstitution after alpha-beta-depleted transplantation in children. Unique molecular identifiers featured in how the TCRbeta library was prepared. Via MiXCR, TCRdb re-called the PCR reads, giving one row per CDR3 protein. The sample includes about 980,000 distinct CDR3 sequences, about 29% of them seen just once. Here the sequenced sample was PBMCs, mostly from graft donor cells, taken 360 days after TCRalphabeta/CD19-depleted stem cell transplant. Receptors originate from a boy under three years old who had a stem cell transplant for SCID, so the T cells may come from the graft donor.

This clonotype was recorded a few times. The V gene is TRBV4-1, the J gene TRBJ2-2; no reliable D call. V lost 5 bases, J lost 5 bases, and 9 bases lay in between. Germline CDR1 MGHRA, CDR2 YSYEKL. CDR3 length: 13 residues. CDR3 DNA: TGCGCCAGCAGCGAAGGGTGGACCGGGGAGCTGTTTTTT. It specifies CASSEGWTGELFF.

DNA of the CDR3: TGTGCCAGCAGCTTAGCAGGGACCCTTGGGCCCCAGCATTTT. Translating gives CASSLAGTLGPQHF. The rearrangement uses TRBV7-8 and TRBJ1-5, with D possibly being TRBD1 (5 bases). Germline V gene data show CDR1 as SGHVS and CDR2 as FQNEAQ. V was clipped by 0 bases and J by 9 bases, with 12 bases between them. The CDR3 is 14 residues long.

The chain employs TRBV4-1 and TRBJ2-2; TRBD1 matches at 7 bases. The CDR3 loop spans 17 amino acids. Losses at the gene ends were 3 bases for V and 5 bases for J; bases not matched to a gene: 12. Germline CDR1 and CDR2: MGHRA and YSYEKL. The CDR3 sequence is CASSQLALRQGTGELFF. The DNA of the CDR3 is TGCGCCAGCAGCCAGTTGGCCCTGAGACAGGGTACCGGGGAGCTGTTTTTT.

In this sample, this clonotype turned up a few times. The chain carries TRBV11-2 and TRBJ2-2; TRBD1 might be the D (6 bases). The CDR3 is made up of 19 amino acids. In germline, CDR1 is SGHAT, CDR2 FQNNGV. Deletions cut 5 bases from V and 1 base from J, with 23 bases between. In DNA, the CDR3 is TGTGCCAGCAGCGGCCGGGACACCGGACTGATAGGGAACACCGGGGAGCTGTTTTTT. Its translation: CASSGRDTGLIGNTGELFF.

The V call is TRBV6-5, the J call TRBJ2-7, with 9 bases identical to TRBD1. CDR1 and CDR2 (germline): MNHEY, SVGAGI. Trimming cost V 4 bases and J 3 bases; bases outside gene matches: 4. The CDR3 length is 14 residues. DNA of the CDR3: TGTGCCAGCAGTTCCGGGACAGGGCACTACGAGCAGTACTTC. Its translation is CASSSGTGHYEQYF.

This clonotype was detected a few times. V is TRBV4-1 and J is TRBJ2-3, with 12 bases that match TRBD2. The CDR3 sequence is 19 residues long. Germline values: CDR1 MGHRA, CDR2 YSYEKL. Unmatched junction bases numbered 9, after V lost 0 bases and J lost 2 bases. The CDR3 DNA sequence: TGCGCCAGCAGCCAAGACACTAGCGGGGGGAATTTCGTCACAGATACGCAGTATTTT. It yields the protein CASSQDTSGGNFVTDTQYF.

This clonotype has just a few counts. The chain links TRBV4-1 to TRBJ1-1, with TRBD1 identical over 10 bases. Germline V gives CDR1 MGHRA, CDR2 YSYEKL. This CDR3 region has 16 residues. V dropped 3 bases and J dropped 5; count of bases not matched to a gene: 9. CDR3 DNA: TGCGCCAGCAGCCAGTACCCGGGACAGGGGATAACTGAAGCTTTCTTT. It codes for CASSQYPGQGITEAFF.

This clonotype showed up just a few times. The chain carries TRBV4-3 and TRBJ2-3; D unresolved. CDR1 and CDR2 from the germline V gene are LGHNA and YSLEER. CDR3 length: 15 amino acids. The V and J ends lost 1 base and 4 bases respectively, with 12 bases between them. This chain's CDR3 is CASSQGIGMADTQYF. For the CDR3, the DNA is TGCGCCAGCAGCCAAGGTATAGGGATGGCAGATACGCAGTATTTT.

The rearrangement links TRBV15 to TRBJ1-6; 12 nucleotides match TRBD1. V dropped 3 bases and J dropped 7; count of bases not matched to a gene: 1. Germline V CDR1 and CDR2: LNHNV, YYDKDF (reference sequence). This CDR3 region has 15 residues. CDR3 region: CATSRGQGANSPLHF. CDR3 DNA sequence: TGTGCCACCAGCAGGGGACAGGGGGCCAATTCACCCCTCCACTTT.

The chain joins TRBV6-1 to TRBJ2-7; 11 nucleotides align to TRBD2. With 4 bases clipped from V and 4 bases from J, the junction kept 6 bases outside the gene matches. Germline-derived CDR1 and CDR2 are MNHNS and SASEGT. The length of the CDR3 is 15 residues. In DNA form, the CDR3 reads TGTGCCAGCAGTGGATCCGGGACTAGCGGATACGAGCAGTACTTC. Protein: CASSGSGTSGYEQYF.

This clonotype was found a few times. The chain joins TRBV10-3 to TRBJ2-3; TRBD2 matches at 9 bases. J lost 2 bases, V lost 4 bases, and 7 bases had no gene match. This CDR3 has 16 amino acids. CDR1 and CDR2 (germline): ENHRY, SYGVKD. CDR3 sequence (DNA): TGTGCCATCAGTGTGGCTAGCGGGGCTCCCACAGATACGCAGTATTTT. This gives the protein CAISVASGAPTDTQYF.

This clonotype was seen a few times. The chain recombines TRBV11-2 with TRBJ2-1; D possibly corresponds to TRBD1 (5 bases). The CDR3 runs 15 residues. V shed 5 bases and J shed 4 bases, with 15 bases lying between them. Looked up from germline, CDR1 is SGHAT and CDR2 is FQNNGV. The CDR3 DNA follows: TGTGCCAGCAGCCTCAGGGCAATCCAATACAATGAGCAGTTCTTC. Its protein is CASSLRAIQYNEQFF.

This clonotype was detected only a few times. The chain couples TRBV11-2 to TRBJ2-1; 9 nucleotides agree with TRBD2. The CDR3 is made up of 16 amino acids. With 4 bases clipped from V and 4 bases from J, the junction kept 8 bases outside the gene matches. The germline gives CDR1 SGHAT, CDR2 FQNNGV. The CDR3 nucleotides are TGTGCCAGCAGCTCACAAGCGGGGGGATATTACAATGAGCAGTTCTTC. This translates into CASSSQAGGYYNEQFF.

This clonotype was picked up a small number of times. CDR3 nucleotide sequence: TGTGCCAGCAGTTTATTGGGCCTCTACCCTCAAGATACGCAGTATTTT. The encoded protein is CASSLLGLYPQDTQYF. The V and J genes are TRBV27 and TRBJ2-3; D is uncertain. The CDR3 consists of 16 residues. Germline values: CDR1 MNHEY, CDR2 SMNVEV (reference sequence). V dropped 1 base and J dropped 5 bases, with 16 bases sitting between them.

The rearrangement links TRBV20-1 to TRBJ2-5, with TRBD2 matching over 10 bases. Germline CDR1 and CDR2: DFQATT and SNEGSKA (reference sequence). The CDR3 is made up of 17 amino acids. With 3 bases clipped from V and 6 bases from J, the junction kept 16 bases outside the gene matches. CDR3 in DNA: TGCAGTGCTAGTACCCTAGCGGGGGCCGGGGGTCCGAAGACCCAGTACTTC. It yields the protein CSASTLAGAGGPKTQYF.

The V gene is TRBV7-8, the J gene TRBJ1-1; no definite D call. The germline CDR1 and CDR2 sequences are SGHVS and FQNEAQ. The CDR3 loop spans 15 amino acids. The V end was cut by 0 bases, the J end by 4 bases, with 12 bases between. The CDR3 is CASSLASRSGTEAFF. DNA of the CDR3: TGTGCCAGCAGCTTAGCGTCGCGAAGTGGCACTGAAGCTTTCTTT.

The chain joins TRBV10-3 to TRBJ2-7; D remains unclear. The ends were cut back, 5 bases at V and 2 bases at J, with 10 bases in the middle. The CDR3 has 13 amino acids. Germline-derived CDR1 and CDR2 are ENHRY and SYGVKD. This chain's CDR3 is CAISNGRPYEQYF. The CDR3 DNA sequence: TGTGCCATCAGTAACGGAAGACCCTACGAGCAGTACTTC.

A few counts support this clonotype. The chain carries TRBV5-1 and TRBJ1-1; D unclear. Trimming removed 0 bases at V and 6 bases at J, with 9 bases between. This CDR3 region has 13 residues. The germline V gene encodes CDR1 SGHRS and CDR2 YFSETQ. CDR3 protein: CASSLEGYAEAFF. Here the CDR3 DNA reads TGCGCCAGCAGCTTGGAAGGGTACGCTGAAGCTTTCTTT.

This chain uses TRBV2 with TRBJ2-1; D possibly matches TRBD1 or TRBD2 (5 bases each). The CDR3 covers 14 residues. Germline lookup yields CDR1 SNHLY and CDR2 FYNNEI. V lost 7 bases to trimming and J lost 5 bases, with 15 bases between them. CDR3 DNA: TGTGCCAGCACCCGACGAGGGGTTGACAATGAGCAGTTCTTC. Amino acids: CASTRRGVDNEQFF.

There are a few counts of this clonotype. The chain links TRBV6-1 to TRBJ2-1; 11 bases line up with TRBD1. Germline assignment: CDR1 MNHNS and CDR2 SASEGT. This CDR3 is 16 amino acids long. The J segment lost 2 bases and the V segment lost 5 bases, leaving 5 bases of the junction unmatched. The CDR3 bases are TGTGCCAGCAGTCCTCGGGACAGGGGGGCCTACAATGAGCAGTTCTTC. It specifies CASSPRDRGAYNEQFF.

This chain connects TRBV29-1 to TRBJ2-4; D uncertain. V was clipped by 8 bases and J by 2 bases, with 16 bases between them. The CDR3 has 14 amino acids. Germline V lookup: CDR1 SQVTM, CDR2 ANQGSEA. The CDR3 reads CSPWGAHSKNIQYF. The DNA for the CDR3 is TGCAGCCCCTGGGGTGCCCACTCCAAAAACATTCAGTACTTC.

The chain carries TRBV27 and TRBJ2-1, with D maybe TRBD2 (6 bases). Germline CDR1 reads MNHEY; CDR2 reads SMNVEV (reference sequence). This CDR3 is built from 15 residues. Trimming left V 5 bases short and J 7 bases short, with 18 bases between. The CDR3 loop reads CASSTSWGVRNEQFF. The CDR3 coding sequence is TGTGCCAGCAGTACATCGTGGGGGGTAAGAAATGAGCAGTTCTTC.

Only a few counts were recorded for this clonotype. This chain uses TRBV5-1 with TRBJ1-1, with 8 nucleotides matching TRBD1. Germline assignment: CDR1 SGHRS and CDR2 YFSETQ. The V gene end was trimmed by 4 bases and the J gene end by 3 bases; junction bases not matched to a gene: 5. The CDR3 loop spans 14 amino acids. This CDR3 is CASSRTGIDTEAFF. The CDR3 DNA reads TGCGCCAGCAGCCGGACAGGGATTGACACTGAAGCTTTCTTT.

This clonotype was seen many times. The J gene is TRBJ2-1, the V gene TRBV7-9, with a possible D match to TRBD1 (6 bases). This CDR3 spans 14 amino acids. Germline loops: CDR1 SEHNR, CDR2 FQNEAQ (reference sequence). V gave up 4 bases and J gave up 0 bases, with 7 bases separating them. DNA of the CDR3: TGTGCCAGCAGCTCGACAGGCTCCTACAATGAGCAGTTCTTC. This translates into CASSSTGSYNEQFF.

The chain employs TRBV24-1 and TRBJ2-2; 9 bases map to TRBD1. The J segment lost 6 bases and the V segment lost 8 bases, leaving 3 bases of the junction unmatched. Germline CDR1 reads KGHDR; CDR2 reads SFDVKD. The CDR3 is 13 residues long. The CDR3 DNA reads TGTGCCACCAAGGGACAGGGTTCCGGGGAGCTGTTTTTT. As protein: CATKGQGSGELFF.

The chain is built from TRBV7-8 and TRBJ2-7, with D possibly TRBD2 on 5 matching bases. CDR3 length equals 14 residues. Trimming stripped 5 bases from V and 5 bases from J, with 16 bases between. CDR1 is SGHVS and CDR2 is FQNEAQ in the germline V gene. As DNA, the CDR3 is TGTGCCAGCAGCGAGGTTACTTCGGGGAACGAGCAGTACTTC. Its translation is CASSEVTSGNEQYF.

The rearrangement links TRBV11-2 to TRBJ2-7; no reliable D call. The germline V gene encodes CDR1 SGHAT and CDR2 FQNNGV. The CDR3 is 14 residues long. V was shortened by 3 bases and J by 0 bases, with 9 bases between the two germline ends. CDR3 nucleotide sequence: TGTGCCAGCAGCTTTGGGCATATCTCCTACGAGCAGTACTTC. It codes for CASSFGHISYEQYF.

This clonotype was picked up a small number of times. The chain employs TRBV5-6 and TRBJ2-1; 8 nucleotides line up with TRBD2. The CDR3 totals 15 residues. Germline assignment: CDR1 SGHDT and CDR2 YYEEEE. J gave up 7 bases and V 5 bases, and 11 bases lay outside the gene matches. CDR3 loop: CASRNGGALLNEQFF. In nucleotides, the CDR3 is TGTGCCAGCAGAAACGGGGGGGCGCTCTTGAATGAGCAGTTCTTC.

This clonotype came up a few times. In DNA form, the CDR3 reads TGTGCCAGCAGCTTAGAGGGCGAGCCTCGGGAGCAGTTCTTC. It specifies CASSLEGEPREQFF. This sequence joins TRBV7-9 and TRBJ2-1; D is uncertain. V lost 1 base to trimming and J lost 10 bases, with 14 bases between them. The CDR3 totals 14 residues. Germline values: CDR1 SEHNR, CDR2 FQNEAQ (reference sequence).

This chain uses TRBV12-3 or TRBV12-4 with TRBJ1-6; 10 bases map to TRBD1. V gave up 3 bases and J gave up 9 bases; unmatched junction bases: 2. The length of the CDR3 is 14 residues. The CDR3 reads CASSLDRGVSPLHF. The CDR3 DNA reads TGTGCCAGCAGTTTGGACAGGGGGGTTTCACCCCTCCACTTT.

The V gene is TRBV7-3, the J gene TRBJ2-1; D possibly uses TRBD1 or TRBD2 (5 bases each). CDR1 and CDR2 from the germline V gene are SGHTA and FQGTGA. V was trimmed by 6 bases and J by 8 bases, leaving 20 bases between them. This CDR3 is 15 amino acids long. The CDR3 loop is CASSYKGTAGDEQFF. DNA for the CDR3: TGTGCCAGCAGTTATAAAGGGACGGCTGGGGATGAGCAGTTCTTC.

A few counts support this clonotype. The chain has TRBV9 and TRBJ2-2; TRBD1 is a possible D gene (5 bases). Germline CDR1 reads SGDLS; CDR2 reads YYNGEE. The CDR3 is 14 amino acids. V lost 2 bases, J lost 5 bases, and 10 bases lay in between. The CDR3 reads CASSVTGFTGELFF. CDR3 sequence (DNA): TGTGCCAGCAGCGTTACAGGTTTTACCGGGGAGCTGTTTTTT.